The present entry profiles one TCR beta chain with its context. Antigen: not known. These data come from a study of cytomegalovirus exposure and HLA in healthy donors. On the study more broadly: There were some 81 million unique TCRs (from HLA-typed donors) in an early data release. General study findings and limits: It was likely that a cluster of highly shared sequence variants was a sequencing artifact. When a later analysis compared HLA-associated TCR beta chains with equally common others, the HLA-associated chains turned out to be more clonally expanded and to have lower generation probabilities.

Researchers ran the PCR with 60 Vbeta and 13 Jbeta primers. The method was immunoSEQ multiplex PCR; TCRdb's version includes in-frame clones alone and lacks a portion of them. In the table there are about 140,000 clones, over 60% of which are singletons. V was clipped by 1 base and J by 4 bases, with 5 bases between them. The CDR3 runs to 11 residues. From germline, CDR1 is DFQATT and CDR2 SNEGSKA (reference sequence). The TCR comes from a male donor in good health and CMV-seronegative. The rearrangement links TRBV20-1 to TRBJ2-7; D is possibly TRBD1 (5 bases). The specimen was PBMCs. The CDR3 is CSARAGYEQYF. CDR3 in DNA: TGCAGTGCTAGAGCAGGGTACGAGCAGTACTTC.